The following is a TCR beta chain sequence with its context. Method: immunoSEQ multiplex PCR; TCRdb's copy keeps in-frame clones and lacks some. The table records about 230,000 clones, approximately 84% of them present only once. The sample originates from a study of blood T cell repertoires in COVID-19. This TCR derives from a man between 60 and 70 years old who had recovered from COVID-19. Sequenced material: PBMCs or T cells enriched from blood (not recorded which).

The CDR3 DNA reads TGTGCCTGGAGTGCCCTTTCCCCCGGTCTGGAGACCCAGTACTTC. Translation: CAWSALSPGLETQYF. The chain links TRBV30 to TRBJ2-5; D call uncertain. From germline, CDR1 is GTSNPN and CDR2 SVGIG (reference sequence). V was shortened by 1 base and J by 5 bases, with 17 bases between the two germline ends. CDR3 size: 15 residues.